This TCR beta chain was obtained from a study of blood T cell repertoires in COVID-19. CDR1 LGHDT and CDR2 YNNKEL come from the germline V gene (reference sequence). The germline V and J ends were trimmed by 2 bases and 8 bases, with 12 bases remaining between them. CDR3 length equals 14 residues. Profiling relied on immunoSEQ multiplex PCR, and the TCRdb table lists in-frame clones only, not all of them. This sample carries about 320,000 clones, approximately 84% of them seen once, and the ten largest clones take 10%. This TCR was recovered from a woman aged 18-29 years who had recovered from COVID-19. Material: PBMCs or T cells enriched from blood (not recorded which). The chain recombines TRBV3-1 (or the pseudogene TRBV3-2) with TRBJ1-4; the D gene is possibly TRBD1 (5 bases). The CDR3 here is CASSQLSGDEKLFF. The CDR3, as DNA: TGTGCCAGCAGCCAACTCTCGGGGGACGAAAAACTGTTTTTT.